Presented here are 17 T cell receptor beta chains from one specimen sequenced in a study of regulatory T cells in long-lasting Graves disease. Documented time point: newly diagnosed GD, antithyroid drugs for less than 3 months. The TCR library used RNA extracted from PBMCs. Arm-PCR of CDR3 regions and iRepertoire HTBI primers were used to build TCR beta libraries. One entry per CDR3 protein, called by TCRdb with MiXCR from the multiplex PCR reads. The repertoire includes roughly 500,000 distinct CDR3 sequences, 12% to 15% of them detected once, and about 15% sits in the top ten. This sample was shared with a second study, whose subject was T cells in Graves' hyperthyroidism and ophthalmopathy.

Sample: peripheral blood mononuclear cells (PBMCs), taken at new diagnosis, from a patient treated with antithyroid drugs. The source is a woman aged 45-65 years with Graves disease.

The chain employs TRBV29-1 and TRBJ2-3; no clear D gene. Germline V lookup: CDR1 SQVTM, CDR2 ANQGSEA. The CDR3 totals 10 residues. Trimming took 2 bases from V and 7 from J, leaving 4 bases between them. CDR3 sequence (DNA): TGCAGCGTTGAAAGAAATACGCAGTATTTT. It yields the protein CSVERNTQYF.

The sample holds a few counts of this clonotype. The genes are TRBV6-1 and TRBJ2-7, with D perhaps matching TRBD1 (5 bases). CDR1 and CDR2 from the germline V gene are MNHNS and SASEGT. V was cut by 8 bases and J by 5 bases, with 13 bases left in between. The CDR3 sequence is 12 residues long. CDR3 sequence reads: CASWDVGHEQYF. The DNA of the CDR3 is TGTGCCAGCTGGGATGTGGGGCACGAGCAGTACTTC.

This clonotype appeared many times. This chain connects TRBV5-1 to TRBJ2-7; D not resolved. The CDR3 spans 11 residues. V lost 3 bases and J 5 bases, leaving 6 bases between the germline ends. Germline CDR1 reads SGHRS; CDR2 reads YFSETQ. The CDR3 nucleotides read TGCGCCAGCAGCTCCGCAAACGAGCAGTACTTC. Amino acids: CASSSANEQYF.

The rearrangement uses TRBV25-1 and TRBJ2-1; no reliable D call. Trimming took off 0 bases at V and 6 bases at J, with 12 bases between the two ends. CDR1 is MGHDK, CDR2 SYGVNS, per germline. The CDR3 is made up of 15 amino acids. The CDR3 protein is CASSEYSRRSNEQFF. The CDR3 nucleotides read TGTGCCAGCAGTGAATATTCGAGACGGTCCAATGAGCAGTTCTTC.

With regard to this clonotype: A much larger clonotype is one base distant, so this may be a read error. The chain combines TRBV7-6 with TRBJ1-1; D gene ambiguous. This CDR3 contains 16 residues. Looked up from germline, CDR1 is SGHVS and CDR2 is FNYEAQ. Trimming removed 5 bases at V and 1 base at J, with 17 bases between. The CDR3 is CASSPEVVRANTEAFF. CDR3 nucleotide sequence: TGTGCCAGCAGCCCAGAGGTAGTGAGGGCGAACACTGAAGCTTTCTTT.

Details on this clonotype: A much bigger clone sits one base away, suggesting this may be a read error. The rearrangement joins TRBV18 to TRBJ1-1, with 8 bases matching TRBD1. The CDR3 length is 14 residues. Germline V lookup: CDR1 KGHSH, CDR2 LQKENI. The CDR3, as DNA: TGTGTCAGCTCACCCAGGGACAGGTACACTGAAGCTTTCTTT. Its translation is CVSSPRDRYTEAFF.

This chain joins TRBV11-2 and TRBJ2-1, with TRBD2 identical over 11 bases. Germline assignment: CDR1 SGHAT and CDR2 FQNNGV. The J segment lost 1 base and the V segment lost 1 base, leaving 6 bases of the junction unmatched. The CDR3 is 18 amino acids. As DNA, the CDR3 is TGTGCCAGCAGCTTAGCCGGGACTAGCGGATCGTCCTACAATGAGCAGTTCTTC. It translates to CASSLAGTSGSSYNEQFF.

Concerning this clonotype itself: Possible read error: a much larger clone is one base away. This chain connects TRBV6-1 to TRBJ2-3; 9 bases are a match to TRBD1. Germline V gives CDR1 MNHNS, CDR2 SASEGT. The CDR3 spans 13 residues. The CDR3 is CASRDRVTDTRYF. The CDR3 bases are TGTGCCAGCCGGGACAGGGTTACAGATACGCGGTATTTT.

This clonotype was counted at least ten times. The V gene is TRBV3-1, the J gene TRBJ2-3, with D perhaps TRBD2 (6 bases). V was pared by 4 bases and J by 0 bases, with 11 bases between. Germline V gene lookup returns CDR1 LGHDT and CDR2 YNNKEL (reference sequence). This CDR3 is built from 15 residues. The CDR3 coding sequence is TGTGCCAGCAGCCTGGGACTGCGCAGCACAGATACGCAGTATTTT. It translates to CASSLGLRSTDTQYF.

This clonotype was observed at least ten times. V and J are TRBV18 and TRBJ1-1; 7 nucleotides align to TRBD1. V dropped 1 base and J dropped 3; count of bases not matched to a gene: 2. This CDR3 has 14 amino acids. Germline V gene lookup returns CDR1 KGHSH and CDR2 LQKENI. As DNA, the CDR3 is TGTGCCAGCTCACCACTTACAGGGGACACTGAAGCTTTCTTT. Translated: CASSPLTGDTEAFF.

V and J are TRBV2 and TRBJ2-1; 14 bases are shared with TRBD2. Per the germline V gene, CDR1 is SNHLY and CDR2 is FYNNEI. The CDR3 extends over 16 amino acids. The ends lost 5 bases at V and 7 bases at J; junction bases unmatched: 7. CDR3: CASSWTSGRPQNEQFF. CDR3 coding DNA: TGTGCCAGCAGTTGGACTAGCGGGAGGCCCCAGAATGAGCAGTTCTTC.

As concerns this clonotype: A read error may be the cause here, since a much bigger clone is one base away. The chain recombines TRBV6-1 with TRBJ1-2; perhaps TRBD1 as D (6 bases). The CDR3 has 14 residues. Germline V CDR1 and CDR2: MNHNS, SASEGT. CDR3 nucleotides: TGTGCCAGCAGTGCCTCCACAGGGACTGGTGGCCACACCTTC. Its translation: CASSASTGTGGHTF.

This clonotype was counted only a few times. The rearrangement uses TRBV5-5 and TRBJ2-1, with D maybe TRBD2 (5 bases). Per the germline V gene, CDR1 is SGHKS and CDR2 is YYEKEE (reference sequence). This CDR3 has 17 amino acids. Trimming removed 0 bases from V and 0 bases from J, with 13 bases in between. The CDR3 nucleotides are TGTGCCAGCAGCTTGGCCCTAGCTGCCGACTCCTACAATGAGCAGTTCTTC. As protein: CASSLALAADSYNEQFF.

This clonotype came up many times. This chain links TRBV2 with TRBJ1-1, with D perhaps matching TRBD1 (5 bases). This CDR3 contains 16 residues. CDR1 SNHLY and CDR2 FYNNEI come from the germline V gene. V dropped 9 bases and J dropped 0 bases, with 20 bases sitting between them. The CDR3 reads CASYPGPYQLNTEAFF. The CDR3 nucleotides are TGTGCCAGTTATCCGGGGCCATACCAATTGAACACTGAAGCTTTCTTT.

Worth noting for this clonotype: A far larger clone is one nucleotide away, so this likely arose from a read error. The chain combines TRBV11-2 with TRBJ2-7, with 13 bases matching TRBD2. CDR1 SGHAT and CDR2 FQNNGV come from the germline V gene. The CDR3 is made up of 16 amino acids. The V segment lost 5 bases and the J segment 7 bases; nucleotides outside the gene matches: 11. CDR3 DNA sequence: TGTGCCAGCAGCGAAGCCGGGACTAGCGGGACCGATGAGCAGTACTTC. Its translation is CASSEAGTSGTDEQYF.

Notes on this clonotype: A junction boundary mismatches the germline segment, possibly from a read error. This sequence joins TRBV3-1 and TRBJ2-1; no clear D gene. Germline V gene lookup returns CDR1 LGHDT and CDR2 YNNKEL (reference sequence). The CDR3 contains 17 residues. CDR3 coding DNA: TGTGCCAGCAGCCAAGATTTTTCTGACCTCTCCTACAATGAGCAGTCCTTC. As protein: CASSQDFSDLSYNEQSF.

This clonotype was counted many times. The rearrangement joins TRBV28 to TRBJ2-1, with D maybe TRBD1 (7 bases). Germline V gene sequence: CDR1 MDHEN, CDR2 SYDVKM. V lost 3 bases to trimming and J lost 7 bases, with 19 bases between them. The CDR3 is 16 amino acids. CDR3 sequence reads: CASSLSGTEGRNEQFF. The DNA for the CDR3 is TGTGCCAGCAGTTTGTCCGGGACAGAGGGGAGGAATGAGCAGTTCTTC.